The source of this T cell receptor beta chain is a study of shared clonotypes between healthy human individuals. Study overall: Each donor's CD4 naive and CD4 memory cells filled three plates apiece, CD8 naive two, and CD8 memory one. Study-wide results and limits: Shared clonotypes: about 5% naive CD4, roughly 4% naive CD8, about 2.5% memory CD4, 0.4% to 0.5% memory CD8.

The assay ran at deep level. The method was immunoSEQ multiplex PCR; TCRdb's version includes in-frame clones alone and lacks a portion of them. Of under 650,000 clones in the sample, 90% to 96% are singletons; the top ten hold approximately 0.062%. Comments on this clone: Antigen: not known.

Looked up from germline, CDR1 is MGHRA and CDR2 is YSYEKL. The CDR3 covers 15 residues. Deletions cut 7 bases from V and 3 bases from J, with 16 bases between. The sample comprised naive CD4+ T cells sorted from blood. As to subset: CD45RA+ positively selected. V is TRBV4-1 and J is TRBJ1-5, with unresolved D. The origin of this receptor is a woman between 25 and 40 years old in good health. The chain's CDR3 is CASKSSRLSNQPQHF. CDR3 DNA: TGCGCCAGCAAGTCTTCCAGGTTGTCCAATCAGCCCCAGCATTTT.